This T cell receptor (beta chain) derives from a study of technical replicates of blood from several donors. This table comes from immunoSEQ multiplex PCR, and its TCRdb copy is limited to in-frame clones, with some not included. The repertoire holds around 80,000 clones, with 85% to 95% as singletons. The CDR3 is 15 residues long. Germline CDR1 and CDR2: MGHRA and YSYEKL. Trimming took 2 bases from V and 2 from J, leaving 12 bases between them. The chain couples TRBV4-1 to TRBJ1-1; possible D gene TRBD1, 6 bases. The sample comprised T cells isolated from PBMCs. The origin of this receptor is a human donor in good health. The CDR3 region has the DNA TGCGCCAGCAGCCAATTATACAGGGATAACACTGAAGCTTTCTTT. It specifies CASSQLYRDNTEAFF.